The T cell receptor (beta chain) under discussion was sequenced for a study of PD-L1 blockade in urothelial cancer. V shed 3 bases, J shed 11 bases, and the junction held 10 bases outside the gene matches. Germline V gene sequence: CDR1 MNHNS, CDR2 SASEGT. CDR3 size: 15 residues. The method was immunoSEQ multiplex PCR; TCRdb's version includes in-frame clones alone and lacks a portion of them. The table has more than 45,000 clones, roughly 80% seen once; the top ten hold around 3.4%. Sequenced here: PBMCs, sampled around atezolizumab (anti-PD-L1) treatment. The chain uses TRBV6-1 and TRBJ1-1; 12 bases line up with TRBD1. The TCR comes from an older man with urothelial cancer. This CDR3 reads CASSERGQGATLAFF. Here the CDR3 DNA reads TGTGCCAGCAGTGAGCGGGGACAGGGGGCTACGTTGGCTTTCTTT.